Sequencing of this TCR beta chain was carried out in a study of blood T cells in healthy people across ages. Using a J-beta primer mix together with a sample-barcoded 5' primer, a second PCR was run for roughly 6 to 11 cycles. TCRdb ran MiXCR on the 5' RACE reads and lists one entry per CDR3 protein. The table records about 780,000 distinct CDR3 sequences, 46% of them present only once. Trimming took 3 bases from V and 1 from J, leaving 9 bases between them. The CDR3 covers 14 residues. Extraction yielded at least 6 micrograms of total RNA per sample. This clonotype came up a few times. The J gene is TRBJ2-5, the V gene TRBV12-3 or TRBV12-4; D not resolved. This TCR was recovered from a man of 80 years or more in good health. Sequencing was carried out using blood. CDR3 nucleotides: TGTGCCAGCAGTTTCAGTGGTATCCAAGAGACCCAGTACTTC. Translated, it gives CASSFSGIQETQYF.